This T cell receptor (beta chain) was obtained from a study of spatial heterogeneity in lung cancer. About the research overall: Correlation of TCR transcript counts in tumor regions with a T cell module score from matched bulk RNA-seq was strong. Whole-study results and caveats: Within tumors, counts of expanded alpha and beta TCRs tracked tumor mutation counts. Of tumor T cells, an estimated coverage of 5.5% to 8% was reached for alpha chains and roughly 12% for beta chains.

Each CDR3 protein is one row after TCRdb ran MiXCR on the 5' RACE reads. This table holds approximately 3,500 distinct CDR3 sequences, roughly 26% found once. The germline V gene encodes CDR1 MGHDK and CDR2 SYGVNS. This CDR3 comprises 16 residues. The J segment lost 4 bases and the V segment lost 6 bases, leaving 14 bases of the junction unmatched. Described time point: sample taken at primary tumor resection. Patients with untreated early-stage non-small cell lung cancer, numbering 72, were the donors. This clonotype is classed as medium-sized (0.01 to 0.1%). The antigen is unknown. This beta chain is a stray read from a library made for alpha chains; its abundance is not meaningful.

This TCR was sampled from a male donor with early-stage non-small cell lung cancer. This chain uses TRBV25-1 with TRBJ1-2; 7 positions agree with TRBD1. The sequencing here drew on lung tumor tissue, taken at surgery. The CDR3, as DNA: TGTGCCAGCAGGGACAGGAAGAGTTGGTGTGTCTATGGCTACACCTTC. This translates into CASRDRKSWCVYGYTF.